This entry lists 2 T cell receptor beta chains sequenced from one sample in a study of identical twins. TCRdb re-derived calls from the 5' RACE reads in MiXCR, one entry per CDR3 protein. The sample carries 500,000 to 700,000 distinct CDR3 sequences, about 7% recorded once. The data were also submitted as part of a second study, on yellow fever vaccine responses in identical twins.

The sample comprised PBMCs. The receptors were sampled from a woman aged 18 to 35 in good health.

This clonotype was seen repeatedly, ten times or more. The rearrangement links TRBV7-6 to TRBJ2-1; 10 nucleotides match TRBD1. The V and J ends lost 2 bases and 7 bases, in that order; junction bases with no gene match: 20. The CDR3 runs 20 residues. CDR1 SGHVS and CDR2 FNYEAQ come from the germline V gene. The CDR3 DNA follows: TGTGCCAGCAGCTTATTGTTAGCTGGTTCTTCGGGACAGGGGAAGAATGAGCAGTTCTTC. It yields the protein CASSLLLAGSSGQGKNEQFF.

This clonotype was counted ten times or more. The V gene is TRBV4-1, the J gene TRBJ2-7; TRBD2 matches at 9 bases. The CDR3 length is 17 residues. Trimming took 2 bases from V and 2 from J; bases not matched to a gene: 10. Germline V gene lookup returns CDR1 MGHRA and CDR2 YSYEKL. DNA for the CDR3: TGCGCCAGCAGCCAAATCCTGACTAGCGGACTCACCTACGAGCAGTACTTC. Its translation: CASSQILTSGLTYEQYF.